This entry lists 7 T cell receptor beta chains sequenced from one sample in a study of cytomegalovirus exposure and HLA in healthy donors. PCR amplification relied on 60 Vbeta primers (plus 13 Jbeta primers). Profiling relied on immunoSEQ multiplex PCR, and the TCRdb table lists in-frame clones only, not all of them. The profile shows fewer than 300,000 clones, roughly 80% of them singletons. Sequencing used PBMCs. The receptors derive from a girl aged 2-15 years in good health and CMV-seronegative.

This clone was observed a handful of times. The chain combines TRBV5-1 with TRBJ2-7, with D possibly TRBD2 on 6 matching bases. The germline V gene has CDR1 SGHRS and CDR2 YFSETQ. The CDR3 spans 14 residues. Trimming removed 3 bases from V and 2 bases from J, with 12 bases in between. In nucleotides, the CDR3 is TGCGCCAGCAGCTCGGGGGACGGTCCCTACGAGCAGTACTTC. It translates to CASSSGDGPYEQYF.

The V and J genes are TRBV28 and TRBJ2-1, with D maybe TRBD2 (6 bases). The CDR3 is made up of 13 amino acids. Deletions cut 2 bases from V and 14 bases from J, with 16 bases between. Germline assignment: CDR1 MDHEN and CDR2 SYDVKM. The CDR3 reads CASSLVAVGREFF. In nucleotides, the CDR3 is TGTGCCAGCAGTTTAGTAGCGGTGGGACGGGAGTTCTTC.

The gene calls are TRBV5-6 and TRBJ2-7, with D possibly being TRBD2 (6 bases). Germline values: CDR1 SGHDT, CDR2 YYEEEE. The CDR3 contains 13 residues. Trimming removed 4 bases from V and 3 bases from J, with 11 bases in between. Here the CDR3 DNA reads TGTGCCAGCAGCGGGGGGAGAGTCTACGAGCAGTACTTC. Translating gives CASSGGRVYEQYF.

This sequence joins TRBV9 and TRBJ1-2; 9 bases fit TRBD1. Trimming at V came to 3 bases and at J to 3 bases, leaving 3 bases not matched to a gene. The length of the CDR3 is 14 residues. From germline, CDR1 is SGDLS and CDR2 YYNGEE. As DNA, the CDR3 is TGTGCCAGCAGCGAATGGACAGGGGACTATGGCTACACCTTC. Residues: CASSEWTGDYGYTF. Full variable domain (remainder filled in from reference TRBV9 and TRBJ1-2): DSGVTQTPKHLITATGQRVTLRCSPRSGDLSVYWYQQSLDQGLQFLIQYYNGEERAKGNILERFSAQQFPDLHSELNLSSLELGDSALYFCASSEWTGDYGYTFGSGTRLTVV.

The V and J genes are TRBV9 and TRBJ1-2; unclear D gene. The CDR3 runs to 12 residues. Trimming removed 7 bases at V and 3 bases at J, with 10 bases between. The germline V gene has CDR1 SGDLS and CDR2 YYNGEE. The CDR3 sequence is CASFQDDYGYTF. The CDR3 coding sequence is TGTGCCAGCTTTCAGGATGACTATGGCTACACCTTC.

The chain recombines TRBV19 with TRBJ2-7; TRBD2 matches at 7 bases. Germline V lookup: CDR1 LNHDA, CDR2 SQIVND (reference sequence). The CDR3 extends over 19 amino acids. Unmatched junction bases numbered 22, after V lost 6 bases and J lost 2 bases. This CDR3 reads CASSSASLTPGLRTYEQYF. The CDR3 nucleotides read TGTGCCAGTAGCTCAGCGAGTCTAACTCCGGGACTAAGGACCTACGAGCAGTACTTC.

The gene calls are TRBV28 and TRBJ2-3; D gene uncertain. The germline V and J ends were trimmed by 3 bases and 2 bases, with 15 bases remaining between them. The CDR3 contains 16 residues. CDR1 and CDR2 (germline): MDHEN, SYDVKM. CDR3 DNA sequence: TGTGCCAGCAGTTTTTCGGTCCTCCTGCCCACAGATACGCAGTATTTT. Protein product: CASSFSVLLPTDTQYF. Looking up the rest from reference TRBV28 and TRBJ2-3 gives the full variable domain: DVKVTQSSRYLVKRTGEKVFLECVQDMDHENMFWYRQDPGLGLRLIYFSYDVKMKEKGDIPEGYSVSREKKERFSLILESASTNQTSMYLCASSFSVLLPTDTQYFGPGTRLTVL.